One TCR beta chain is described in this entry. Its specificity is unknown. Trimming took 4 bases from V and 6 from J; bases not matched to a gene: 7. The CDR3 extends over 15 amino acids. CDR1 is SNHLY and CDR2 is FYNNEI in the germline V gene. With 60 Vbeta and 13 Jbeta primers, the PCR was carried out. TCRdb's table, derived via immunoSEQ multiplex PCR, lists solely in-frame clones and lacks some. The repertoire consists of 150,000 to 200,000 clones, with 75% to 90% occurring once and the leading ten covering about 1.6%. These data come from a study of cytomegalovirus exposure and HLA in healthy donors. Study at large: An early data release held about 85 million unique TCRs from HLA-typed donors. General study results and limits: For TCR beta chains, V- and J-gene trimming was later linked to a missense DCLRE1C variant. A later analysis found that most CMV-associated TCR beta chains appeared HLA-restricted.

The sample taken for sequencing was PBMCs. V gene TRBV2 combines with J gene TRBJ2-1; TRBD2 matches at 9 bases. The sequence derives from a man aged 45-60 years in good health and CMV-seronegative. This chain's CDR3 is CASSVNSGSRNEQFF. The DNA for the CDR3 is TGTGCCAGCAGTGTTAATAGCGGGAGCCGCAATGAGCAGTTCTTC.